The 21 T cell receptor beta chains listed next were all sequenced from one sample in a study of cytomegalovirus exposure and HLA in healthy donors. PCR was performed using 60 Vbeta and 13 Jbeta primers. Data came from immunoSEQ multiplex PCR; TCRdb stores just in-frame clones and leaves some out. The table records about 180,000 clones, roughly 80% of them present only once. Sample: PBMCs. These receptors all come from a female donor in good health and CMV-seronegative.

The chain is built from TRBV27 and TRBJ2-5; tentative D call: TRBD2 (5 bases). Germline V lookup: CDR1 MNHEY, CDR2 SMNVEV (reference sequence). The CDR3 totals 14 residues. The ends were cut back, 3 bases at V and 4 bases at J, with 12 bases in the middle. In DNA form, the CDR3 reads TGTGCCAGCAGTTTCCGTCTCAGCGGAGAGACCCAGTACTTC. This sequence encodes CASSFRLSGETQYF.

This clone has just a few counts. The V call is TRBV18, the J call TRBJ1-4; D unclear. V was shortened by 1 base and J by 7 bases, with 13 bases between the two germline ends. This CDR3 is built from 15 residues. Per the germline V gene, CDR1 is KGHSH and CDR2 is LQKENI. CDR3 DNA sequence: TGTGCCAGCTCACCACAACCTGGGCTTAGTGAAAAACTGTTTTTT. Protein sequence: CASSPQPGLSEKLFF.

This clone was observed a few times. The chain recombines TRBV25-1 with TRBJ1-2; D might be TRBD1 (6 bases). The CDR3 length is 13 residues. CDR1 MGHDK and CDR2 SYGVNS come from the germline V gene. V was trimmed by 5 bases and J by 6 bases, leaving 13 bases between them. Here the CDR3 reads CASSQQGIHGYTF. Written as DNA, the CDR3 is TGTGCCAGCAGTCAGCAGGGGATCCATGGCTACACCTTC.

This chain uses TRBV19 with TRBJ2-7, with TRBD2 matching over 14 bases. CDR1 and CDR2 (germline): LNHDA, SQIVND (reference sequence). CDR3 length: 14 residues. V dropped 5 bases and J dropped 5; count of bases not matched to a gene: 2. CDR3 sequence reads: CASSLGLAGDEQYF. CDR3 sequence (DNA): TGTGCCAGTAGTCTGGGACTAGCGGGAGACGAGCAGTACTTC.

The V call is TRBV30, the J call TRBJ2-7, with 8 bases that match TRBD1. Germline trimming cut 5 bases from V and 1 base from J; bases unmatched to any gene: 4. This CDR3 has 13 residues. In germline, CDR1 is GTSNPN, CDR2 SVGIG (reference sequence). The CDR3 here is CAWDRGASYEQYF. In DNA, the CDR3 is TGTGCCTGGGACAGGGGTGCATCCTACGAGCAGTACTTC.

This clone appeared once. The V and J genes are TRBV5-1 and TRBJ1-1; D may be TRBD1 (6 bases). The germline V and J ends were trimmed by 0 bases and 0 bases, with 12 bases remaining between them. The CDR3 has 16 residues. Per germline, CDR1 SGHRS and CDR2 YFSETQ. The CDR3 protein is CASSLAPGQLNTEAFF. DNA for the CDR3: TGCGCCAGCAGCTTGGCCCCCGGACAGCTGAACACTGAAGCTTTCTTT.

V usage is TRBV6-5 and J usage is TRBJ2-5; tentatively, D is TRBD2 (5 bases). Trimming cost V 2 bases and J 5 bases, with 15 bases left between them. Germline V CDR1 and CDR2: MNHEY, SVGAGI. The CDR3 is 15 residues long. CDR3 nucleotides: TGTGCCAGCAGTTACCAGACCACTACGGGGGAGACCCAGTACTTC. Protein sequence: CASSYQTTTGETQYF.

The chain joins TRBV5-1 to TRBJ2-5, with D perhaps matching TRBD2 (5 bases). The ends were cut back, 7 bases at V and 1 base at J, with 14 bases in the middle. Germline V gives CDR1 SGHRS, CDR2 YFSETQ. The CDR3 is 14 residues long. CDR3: CASGERPLQETQYF. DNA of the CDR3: TGCGCCAGCGGGGAGCGGCCCCTCCAAGAGACCCAGTACTTC.

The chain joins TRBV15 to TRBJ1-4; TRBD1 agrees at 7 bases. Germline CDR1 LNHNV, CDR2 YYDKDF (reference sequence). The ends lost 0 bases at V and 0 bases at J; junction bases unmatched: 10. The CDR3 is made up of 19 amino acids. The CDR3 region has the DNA TGTGCCACCAGCAGAGATCTGGAGACAGGGCTTGCAACTAATGAAAAACTGTTTTTT. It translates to CATSRDLETGLATNEKLFF.

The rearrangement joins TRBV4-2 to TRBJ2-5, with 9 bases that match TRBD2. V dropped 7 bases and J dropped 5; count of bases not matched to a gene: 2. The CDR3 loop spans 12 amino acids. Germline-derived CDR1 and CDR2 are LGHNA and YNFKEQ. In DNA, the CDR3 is TGTGCCAGCACGGCGGGGGGGGAGACCCAGTACTTC. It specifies CASTAGGETQYF.

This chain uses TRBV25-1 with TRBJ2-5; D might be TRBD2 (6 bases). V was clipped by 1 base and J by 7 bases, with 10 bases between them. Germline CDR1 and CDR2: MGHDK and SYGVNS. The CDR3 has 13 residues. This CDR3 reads CASSESWGVTQYF. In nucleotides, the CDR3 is TGTGCCAGCAGTGAATCGTGGGGGGTGACCCAGTACTTC.

The CDR3 DNA follows: TGTGCCAGCAGCCCGGACATGGGCGCTGAAGCTTTCTTT. Amino acid sequence: CASSPDMGAEAFF. V and J are TRBV9 and TRBJ1-1; TRBD1 is a possible D gene (5 bases). The CDR3 covers 13 residues. Germline CDR1 SGDLS, CDR2 YYNGEE. With 4 bases removed from V and 6 bases from J, the gap between germline ends came to 13 bases.

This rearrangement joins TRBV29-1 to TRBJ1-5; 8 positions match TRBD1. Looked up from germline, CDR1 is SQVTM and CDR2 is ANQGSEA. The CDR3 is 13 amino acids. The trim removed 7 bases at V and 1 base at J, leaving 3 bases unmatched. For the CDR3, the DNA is TGCAGCGCTACAGGGGGAAGCAATCAGCCCCAGCATTTT. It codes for CSATGGSNQPQHF.

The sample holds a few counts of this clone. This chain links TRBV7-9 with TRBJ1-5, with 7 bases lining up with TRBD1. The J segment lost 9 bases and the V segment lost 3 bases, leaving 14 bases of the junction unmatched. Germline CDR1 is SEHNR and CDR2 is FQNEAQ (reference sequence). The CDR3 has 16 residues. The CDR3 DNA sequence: TGTGCCAGCAGCTTGGCCGGGACAGAGAGGGATTGGCCCCAGCATTTT. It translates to CASSLAGTERDWPQHF.

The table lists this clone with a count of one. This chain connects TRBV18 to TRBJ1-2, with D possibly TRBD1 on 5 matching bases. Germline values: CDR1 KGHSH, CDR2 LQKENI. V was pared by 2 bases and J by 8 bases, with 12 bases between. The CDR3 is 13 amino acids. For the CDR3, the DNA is TGTGCCAGCTCACCAGGGGCAGATACCGGCTACACCTTC. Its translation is CASSPGADTGYTF.

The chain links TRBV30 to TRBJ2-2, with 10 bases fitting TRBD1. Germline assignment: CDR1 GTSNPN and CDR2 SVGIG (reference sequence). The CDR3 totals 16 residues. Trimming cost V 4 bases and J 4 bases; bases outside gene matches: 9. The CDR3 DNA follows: TGTGCCTGGATGGTCGGGAGGGACAGGGGCACCGGGGAGCTGTTTTTT. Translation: CAWMVGRDRGTGELFF.

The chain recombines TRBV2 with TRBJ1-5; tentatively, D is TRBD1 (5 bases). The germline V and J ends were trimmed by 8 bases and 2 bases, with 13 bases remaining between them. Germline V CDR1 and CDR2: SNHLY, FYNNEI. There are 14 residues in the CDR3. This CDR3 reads CASRRGSGNQPQHF. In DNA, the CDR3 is TGTGCCAGCCGACGGGGGTCGGGCAATCAGCCCCAGCATTTT.

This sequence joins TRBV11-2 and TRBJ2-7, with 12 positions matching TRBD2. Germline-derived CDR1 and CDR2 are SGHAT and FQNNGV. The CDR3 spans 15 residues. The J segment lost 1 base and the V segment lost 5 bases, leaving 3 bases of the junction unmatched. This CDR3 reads CASSPTSGSSYEQYF. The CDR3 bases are TGTGCCAGCAGCCCGACTAGCGGGAGTTCCTACGAGCAGTACTTC.

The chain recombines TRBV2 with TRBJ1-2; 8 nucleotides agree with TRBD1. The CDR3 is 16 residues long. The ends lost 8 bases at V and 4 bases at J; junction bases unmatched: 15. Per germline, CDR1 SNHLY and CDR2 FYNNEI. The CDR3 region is CASARPRLDRAYGYTF. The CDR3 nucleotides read TGTGCCAGCGCTAGACCCCGTTTGGACAGGGCCTATGGCTACACCTTC.

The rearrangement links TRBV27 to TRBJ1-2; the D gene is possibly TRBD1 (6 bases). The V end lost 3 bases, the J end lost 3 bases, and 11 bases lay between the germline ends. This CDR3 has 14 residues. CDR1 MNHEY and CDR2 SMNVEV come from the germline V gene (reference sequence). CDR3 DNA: TGTGCCAGCAGTTTCGACAGGCAGTACTATGGCTACACCTTC. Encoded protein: CASSFDRQYYGYTF.

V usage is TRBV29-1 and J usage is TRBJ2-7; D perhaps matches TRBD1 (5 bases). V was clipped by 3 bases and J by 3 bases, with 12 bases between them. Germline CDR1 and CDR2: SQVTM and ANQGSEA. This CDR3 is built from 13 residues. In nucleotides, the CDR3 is TGCAGCGTTGAGGGCCAGGGATTCTACGAGCAGTACTTC. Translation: CSVEGQGFYEQYF.